These 24 T cell receptor beta chains came from one sample sequenced in a study of T cell changes during pregnancy in multiple sclerosis. TCRdb's copy holds only in-frame clones and misses some; the assay was immunoSEQ multiplex PCR. Here the sample spans some 60,000 clones, around nine tenths being singletons. The source material was peripheral blood, sampled after pregnancy. The receptors here all came from a female donor with multiple sclerosis, enrolled in a pregnancy study.

This clone has just one count. This rearrangement joins TRBV5-6 to TRBJ1-3, with 8 bases aligning to TRBD1. Trimming took 3 bases from V and 7 from J; bases not matched to a gene: 9. The CDR3 has 15 amino acids. Germline V gives CDR1 SGHDT, CDR2 YYEEEE. Written as DNA, the CDR3 is TGTGCCAGCAGCTCAGCAGGGGGCGATTGGAACACCATATATTTT. Protein sequence: CASSSAGGDWNTIYF.

In its sample, this clone was seen once. CDR3: CASSKSRGGRGDEQYF. The CDR3 DNA reads TGTGCCAGCAGCAAAAGCCGGGGTGGCAGGGGGGACGAGCAGTACTTC. The chain is built from TRBV21-1 and TRBJ2-7; the table's D gene call, TRBD1, was not cross checked with the DNA. TRBV21-1 is a pseudogene locus. The CDR3 loop spans 16 amino acids.

The chain joins TRBV18 to TRBJ1-1; TRBD1 aligns across 10 bases. Germline CDR1 and CDR2: KGHSH and LQKENI. The CDR3 runs to 14 residues. V lost 6 bases to trimming and J lost 3 bases; unmatched junction nucleotides: 4. DNA of the CDR3: TGTGCCAGCTCTCCCGGGACAGGGGACACTGAAGCTTTCTTT. This sequence encodes CASSPGTGDTEAFF.

The genes are TRBV10-3 and TRBJ1-2; 9 bases match TRBD1. V shed 7 bases, J shed 3 bases, and the junction held 6 bases outside the gene matches. This CDR3 region has 14 residues. Germline CDR1 is ENHRY and CDR2 is SYGVKD. The DNA of the CDR3 is TGTGCCATCACTTCGGACAGGGGCGACTATGGCTACACCTTC. Protein sequence: CAITSDRGDYGYTF.

The rearrangement uses TRBV10-3 and TRBJ2-7, with 13 bases matching TRBD2. CDR3 length equals 16 residues. Germline loops: CDR1 ENHRY, CDR2 SYGVKD. With 4 bases clipped from V and 2 bases from J, the junction kept 5 bases outside the gene matches. CDR3 in DNA: TGTGCCATCAGTGCGGGACTAGCGGGGAAAACCTACGAGCAGTACTTC. As protein: CAISAGLAGKTYEQYF.

The chain recombines TRBV27 with TRBJ2-2; 14 bases match TRBD2. The CDR3 runs 17 residues. Germline V gives CDR1 MNHEY, CDR2 SMNVEV (reference sequence). Trimming at V came to 6 bases and at J to 1 base, leaving 4 bases not matched to a gene. CDR3 loop: CASRGTSGGLNTGELFF. Here the CDR3 DNA reads TGTGCCAGCAGAGGGACTAGCGGGGGCCTGAACACCGGGGAGCTGTTTTTT.

This rearrangement joins TRBV5-4 to TRBJ2-6, with a weak D call TRBD2 (6 bases). Germline assignment: CDR1 SGHNT and CDR2 YYREEE (reference sequence). The CDR3 has 17 amino acids. V was shortened by 3 bases and J by 4 bases, with 17 bases between the two germline ends. CDR3 in amino acids: CASSSGTGRSGANVLTF. CDR3 in DNA: TGTGCCAGCAGCTCGGGGACTGGGAGGTCCGGGGCCAACGTCCTGACTTTC.

This clone was seen a single time. The chain combines TRBV7-2 with TRBJ2-1, with TRBD2 matching 11 bases. The CDR3 covers 15 residues. V lost 4 bases, J lost 3 bases, and 2 bases stayed unmatched. Per germline, CDR1 SGHTA and CDR2 FQGNSA. In DNA form, the CDR3 reads TGTGCCAGCAGCTCACTAGCGGGGGACTACAATGAGCAGTTCTTC. Encoded protein: CASSSLAGDYNEQFF.

This clone was recorded only once. This chain joins TRBV9 and TRBJ1-2; D gene unclear. Trimming removed 0 bases from V and 4 bases from J, with 13 bases in between. The CDR3 consists of 15 residues. Germline loops: CDR1 SGDLS, CDR2 YYNGEE. In DNA form, the CDR3 reads TGTGCCAGCAGCGTAGCAATCGGGTCCTTCTATGGCTACACCTTC. Translated: CASSVAIGSFYGYTF. Based on the CDR3 plus reference TRBV9 and TRBJ1-2, the full variable domain is DSGVTQTPKHLITATGQRVTLRCSPRSGDLSVYWYQQSLDQGLQFLIQYYNGEERAKGNILERFSAQQFPDLHSELNLSSLELGDSALYFCASSVAIGSFYGYTFGSGTRLTVV.

Here the CDR3 reads CASSVVSGSLDYEQFF. In DNA form, the CDR3 reads TGTGCCAGCAGCGTAGTTAGCGGGAGTCTAGATTATGAGCAGTTCTTC. This sequence joins TRBV9 and TRBJ2-1; 9 bases are shared with TRBD2. V dropped 0 bases and J dropped 8; count of bases not matched to a gene: 9. This CDR3 comprises 16 residues. CDR1 and CDR2 from the germline V gene are SGDLS and YYNGEE.

The CDR3 nucleotides read TGTGCCATCCGAGGGGGGGGCTACGAGCAGTACTTC. This gives the protein CAIRGGGYEQYF. The chain has TRBV10-3 and TRBJ2-7; tentative D call: TRBD2 (7 bases). This CDR3 is built from 12 residues. Trimming left V 8 bases short and J 3 bases short, with 11 bases between. Germline V lookup: CDR1 ENHRY, CDR2 SYGVKD.

In this sample, this clone turned up once. The chain links TRBV15 to TRBJ2-7, with a weak D call TRBD2 (5 bases). The CDR3 has 16 residues. CDR1 and CDR2 from the germline V gene are LNHNV and YYDKDF (reference sequence). V lost 0 bases and J lost 2, with 14 bases in between. The chain's CDR3 is CATSRESRDPTYEQYF. The CDR3 DNA sequence: TGTGCCACCAGCAGAGAATCCCGGGATCCTACCTACGAGCAGTACTTC.

V is TRBV5-1 and J is TRBJ2-5; the D is unclear. The tail of the sequence fits TRBJ2-7 better, so the J call may be wrong. This CDR3 is 12 amino acids long. CDR1 and CDR2 from the germline V gene are SGHRS and YFSETQ. CDR3: CASSLTAYEQYF. In DNA form, the CDR3 reads TGCGCCAGCAGCTTAACAGCCTACGAGCAGTACTTC.

V is TRBV5-4 and J is TRBJ2-2; 8 bases match TRBD2. The V segment lost 1 base and the J segment 0 bases; nucleotides outside the gene matches: 11. The CDR3 covers 19 residues. Germline lookup yields CDR1 SGHNT and CDR2 YYREEE (reference sequence). The CDR3 DNA sequence: TGTGCCAGCAGCTTGCGGGGGGGCGCGCTTCGCCCGAACACCGGGGAGCTGTTTTTT. Its protein product is CASSLRGGALRPNTGELFF.

Here the CDR3 reads CASSLAGQGAREQYF. The CDR3 coding sequence is TGTGCCAGCAGCTTAGCGGGACAGGGGGCGAGAGAGCAGTACTTC. The chain links TRBV7-2 to TRBJ2-7; 12 positions match TRBD1. The V segment lost 0 bases and the J segment 7 bases; nucleotides outside the gene matches: 4. From germline, CDR1 is SGHTA and CDR2 FQGNSA. The CDR3 length is 15 residues. Together with reference TRBV7-2 and TRBJ2-7, the CDR3 gives the full variable domain: GAGVSQSPSNKVTEKGKDVELRCDPISGHTALYWYRQSLGQGLEFLIYFQGNSAPDKSGLPSDRFSAERTGGSVSTLTIQRTQQEDSAVYLCASSLAGQGAREQYFGPGTRLTVT.

The chain links TRBV7-2 to TRBJ2-2; 7 nucleotides line up with TRBD1. J gave up 4 bases and V 5 bases, and 10 bases lay outside the gene matches. The CDR3 consists of 16 residues. The germline CDR1 and CDR2 sequences are SGHTA and FQGNSA. CDR3 DNA: TGTGCCAGCAGCCCAGACAGGGTTAGGGGCACCGGGGAGCTGTTTTTT. Protein product: CASSPDRVRGTGELFF. The full variable domain, with the rest looked up from reference TRBV7-2 and TRBJ2-2, is GAGVSQSPSNKVTEKGKDVELRCDPISGHTALYWYRQSLGQGLEFLIYFQGNSAPDKSGLPSDRFSAERTGGSVSTLTIQRTQQEDSAVYLCASSPDRVRGTGELFFGEGSRLTVL.

The chain combines TRBV6-4 with TRBJ1-2; 8 bases are shared with TRBD1. The CDR3 totals 14 residues. V lost 7 bases, J lost 8 bases, and 12 bases stayed unmatched. Looked up from germline, CDR1 is MRHNA and CDR2 is SNTAGT. CDR3 nucleotide sequence: TGTGCCAGCAAAAATACAGGGGGGGATCAAGGCTACACCTTC. Encoded protein: CASKNTGGDQGYTF.

This chain uses TRBV2 with TRBJ1-1; 7 bases match TRBD1. Germline V gene lookup returns CDR1 SNHLY and CDR2 FYNNEI. The CDR3 covers 13 residues. Trimming at V came to 7 bases and at J to 5 bases, leaving 7 bases not matched to a gene. DNA of the CDR3: TGTGCCAGCAACATATTACAGGGGACTGAAGCTTTCTTT. Amino acid sequence: CASNILQGTEAFF.

The V gene is TRBV27, the J gene TRBJ2-7, with 9 bases lining up with TRBD2. CDR1 MNHEY and CDR2 SMNVEV come from the germline V gene (reference sequence). After removal of 6 bases from V and 4 bases from J, the junction contained 25 bases not matched to a gene. This CDR3 is 20 amino acids long. For the CDR3, the DNA is TGTGCCAGCAGCACCCGAGGGGGTAGCGGGGGAAAACACCGTGGATACGAGCAGTACTTC. Its protein product is CASSTRGGSGGKHRGYEQYF.

This sequence joins TRBV2 and TRBJ1-1; no reliable D call. This CDR3 has 13 amino acids. Trimming cost V 7 bases and J 1 base, with 10 bases left between them. Germline CDR1 is SNHLY and CDR2 is FYNNEI. CDR3 sequence (DNA): TGTGCCAGCACCCGACGGGAGAACACTGAAGCTTTCTTT. Its protein is CASTRRENTEAFF. Together with reference TRBV2 and TRBJ1-1, the CDR3 gives the full variable domain: EPEVTQTPSHQVTQMGQEVILRCVPISNHLYFYWYRQILGQKVEFLVSFYNNEISEKSEIFDDQFSVERPDGSNFTLKIRSTKLEDSAMYFCASTRRENTEAFFGQGTRLTVV.

The V gene is TRBV7-2, the J gene TRBJ2-4; weak D call: TRBD1 (6 bases). Germline CDR1 is SGHTA and CDR2 is FQGNSA. CDR3 size: 14 residues. V was shortened by 5 bases and J by 8 bases, with 16 bases between the two germline ends. The CDR3 coding sequence is TGTGCCAGCAGCCCGGGGACACCCCGACACATTCAGTACTTC. Translation gives CASSPGTPRHIQYF.

J is TRBJ1-2 and V is TRBV9; 7 positions match TRBD1. Germline values: CDR1 SGDLS, CDR2 YYNGEE. CDR3 length: 13 residues. The V segment lost 4 bases and the J segment 4 bases; nucleotides outside the gene matches: 4. CDR3 in DNA: TGTGCCAGCAGCTCCGGACAGGCCTATGGCTACACCTTC. The encoded protein is CASSSGQAYGYTF.

The rearrangement uses TRBV5-6 and TRBJ1-5, with D possibly matching TRBD1 (5 bases). CDR3 size: 16 residues. The germline V gene has CDR1 SGHDT and CDR2 YYEEEE. The ends were cut back, 1 base at V and 5 bases at J, with 16 bases in the middle. CDR3 DNA: TGTGCCAGCAGCTTGACGGGGGACGTTTCGGATCAGCCCCAGCATTTT. It codes for CASSLTGDVSDQPQHF.

This clone turned up a few times. The CDR3 is CASSLWSSGPEAFF. The CDR3 DNA sequence: TGTGCCAGCAGTTTATGGAGCTCCGGTCCTGAAGCTTTCTTT. The V gene is TRBV28, the J gene TRBJ1-1, with D unclear. CDR3 length: 14 residues. Deletions cut 0 bases from V and 6 bases from J, with 11 bases between. Looked up from germline, CDR1 is MDHEN and CDR2 is SYDVKM.